This paragraph reports one T cell receptor (beta chain). Its target is not known. The data derive from a study of cytomegalovirus exposure and HLA in healthy donors. Study outcomes and limitations: The authors confirmed in vitro that three CMV-associated chains were specific for CMV antigens. Presence/absence analyses assumed roughly uniform sequencing depth across donors. Later on, a genetic analysis was performed. It linked a missense variant in DCLRE1C with V- and J-gene trimming of TCR beta.

13 Jbeta primers and 60 Vbeta primers were used for the PCR. Method: immunoSEQ multiplex PCR; TCRdb's copy keeps in-frame clones and lacks some. The sample has approximately 120,000 clones; roughly a tenth are singletons. The V and J ends lost 2 bases and 10 bases respectively, with 12 bases between them. In germline, CDR1 is MNHEY, CDR2 SMNVEV (reference sequence). The CDR3 sequence is 13 residues long. The V and J genes are TRBV27 and TRBJ1-5; unclear D gene. The TCR was taken from a woman under 30 in good health and CMV-seropositive. Material for sequencing was PBMCs. The CDR3 loop reads CASSLDMGFPQHF. The CDR3 bases are TGTGCCAGCAGTTTAGACATGGGTTTCCCCCAGCATTTT.